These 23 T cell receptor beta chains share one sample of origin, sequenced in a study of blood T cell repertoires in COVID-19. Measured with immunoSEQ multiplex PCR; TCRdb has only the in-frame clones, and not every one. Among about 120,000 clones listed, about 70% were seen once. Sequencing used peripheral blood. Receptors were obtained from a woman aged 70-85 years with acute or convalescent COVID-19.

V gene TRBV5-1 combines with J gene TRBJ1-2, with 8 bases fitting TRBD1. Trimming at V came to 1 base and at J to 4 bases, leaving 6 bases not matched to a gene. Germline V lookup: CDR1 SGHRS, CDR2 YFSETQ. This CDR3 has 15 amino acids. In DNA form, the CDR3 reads TGCGCCAGCAGCTTGTGGCAGGGGGCAGGCTATGGCTACACCTTC. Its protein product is CASSLWQGAGYGYTF.

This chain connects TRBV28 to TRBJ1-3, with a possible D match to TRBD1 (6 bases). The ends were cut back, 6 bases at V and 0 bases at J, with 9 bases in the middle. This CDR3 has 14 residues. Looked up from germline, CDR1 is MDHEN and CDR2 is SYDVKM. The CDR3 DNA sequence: TGTGCCAGCAGGCAGGGGTACTCTGGAAACACCATATATTTT. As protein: CASRQGYSGNTIYF.

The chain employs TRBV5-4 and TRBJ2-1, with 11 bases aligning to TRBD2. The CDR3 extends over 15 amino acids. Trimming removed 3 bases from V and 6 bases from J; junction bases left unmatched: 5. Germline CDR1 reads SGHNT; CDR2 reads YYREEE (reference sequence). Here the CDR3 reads CASSSGLAVSNEQFF. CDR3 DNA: TGTGCCAGCAGCTCGGGACTAGCGGTCTCCAATGAGCAGTTCTTC.

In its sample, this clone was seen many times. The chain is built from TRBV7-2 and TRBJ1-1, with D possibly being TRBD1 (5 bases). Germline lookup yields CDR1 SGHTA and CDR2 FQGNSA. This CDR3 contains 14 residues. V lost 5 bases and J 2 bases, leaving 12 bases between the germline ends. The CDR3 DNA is TGTGCCAGCAGCCCCGGGGGGTCTAACACTGAAGCTTTCTTT. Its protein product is CASSPGGSNTEAFF.

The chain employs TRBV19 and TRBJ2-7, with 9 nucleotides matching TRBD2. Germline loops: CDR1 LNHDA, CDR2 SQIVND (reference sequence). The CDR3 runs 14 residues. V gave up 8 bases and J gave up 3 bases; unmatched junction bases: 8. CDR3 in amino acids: CASRRVAGDYEQYF. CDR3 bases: TGTGCCAGTCGCAGGGTAGCGGGGGACTACGAGCAGTACTTC.

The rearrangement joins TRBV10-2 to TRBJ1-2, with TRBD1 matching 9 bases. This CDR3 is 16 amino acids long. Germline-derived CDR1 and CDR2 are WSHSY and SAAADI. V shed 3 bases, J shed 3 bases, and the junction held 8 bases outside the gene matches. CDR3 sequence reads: CASSDLTRTGDYGYTF. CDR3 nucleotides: TGCGCCAGCAGTGACCTTACCCGGACAGGGGACTATGGCTACACCTTC.

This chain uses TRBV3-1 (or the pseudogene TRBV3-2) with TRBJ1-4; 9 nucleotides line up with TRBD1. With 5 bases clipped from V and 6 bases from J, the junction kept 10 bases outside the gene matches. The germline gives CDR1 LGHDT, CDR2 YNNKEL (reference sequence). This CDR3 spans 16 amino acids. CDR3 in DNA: TGTGCCAGCAGCTACGGGACAGGGTCGTGGGATGAAAAACTGTTTTTT. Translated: CASSYGTGSWDEKLFF.

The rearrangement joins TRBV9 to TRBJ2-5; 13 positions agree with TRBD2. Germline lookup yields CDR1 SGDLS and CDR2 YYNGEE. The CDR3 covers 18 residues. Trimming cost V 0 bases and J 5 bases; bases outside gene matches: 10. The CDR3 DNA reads TGTGCCAGCAGCGTAGGGACTAGCGGGAGTTTTTACATGGAGACCCAGTACTTC. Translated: CASSVGTSGSFYMETQYF.

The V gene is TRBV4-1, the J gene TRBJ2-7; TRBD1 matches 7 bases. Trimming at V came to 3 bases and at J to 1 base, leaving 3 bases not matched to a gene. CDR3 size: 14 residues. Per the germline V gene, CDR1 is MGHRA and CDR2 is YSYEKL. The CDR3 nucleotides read TGCGCCAGCAGCCAGAGACAGGGATCCTACGAGCAGTACTTC. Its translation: CASSQRQGSYEQYF.

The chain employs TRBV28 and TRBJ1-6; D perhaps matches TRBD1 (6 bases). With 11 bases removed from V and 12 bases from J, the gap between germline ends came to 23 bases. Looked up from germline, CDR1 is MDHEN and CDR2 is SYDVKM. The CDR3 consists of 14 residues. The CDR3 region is CASGPDRILLPLHF. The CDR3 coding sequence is TGTGCCTCTGGGCCCGACAGGATCCTATTACCCCTCCACTTT.

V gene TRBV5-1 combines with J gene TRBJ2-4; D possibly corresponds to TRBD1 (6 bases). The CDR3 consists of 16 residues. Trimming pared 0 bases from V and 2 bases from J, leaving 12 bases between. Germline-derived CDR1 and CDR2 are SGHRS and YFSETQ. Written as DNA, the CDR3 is TGCGCCAGCAGCTTGGCGCCGACAGGCTCCAAAAACATTCAGTACTTC. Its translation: CASSLAPTGSKNIQYF.

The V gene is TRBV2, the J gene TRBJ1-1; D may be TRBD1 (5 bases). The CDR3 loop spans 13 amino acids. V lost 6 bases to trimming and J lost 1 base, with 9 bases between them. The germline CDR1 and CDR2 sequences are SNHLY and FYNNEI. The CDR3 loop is CASSTGGNTEAFF. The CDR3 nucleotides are TGTGCCAGCAGCACCGGGGGGAACACTGAAGCTTTCTTT.

CDR3 in DNA: TGTGCCAGCAGCCGAGAGACACTAGCGGGGGCCTCCTACGAGCAGTACTTC. Translation: CASSRETLAGASYEQYF. This chain uses TRBV4-2 with TRBJ2-7, with 11 positions matching TRBD2. After removal of 4 bases from V and 0 bases from J, the junction contained 8 bases not matched to a gene. Per the germline V gene, CDR1 is LGHNA and CDR2 is YNFKEQ. This CDR3 is built from 17 residues.

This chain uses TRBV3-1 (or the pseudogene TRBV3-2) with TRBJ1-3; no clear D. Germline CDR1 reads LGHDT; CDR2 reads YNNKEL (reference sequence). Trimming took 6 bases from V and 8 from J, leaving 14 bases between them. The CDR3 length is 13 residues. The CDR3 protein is CASSPVLGDTIYF. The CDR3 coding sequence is TGTGCCAGCAGTCCAGTATTGGGCGACACCATATATTTT.

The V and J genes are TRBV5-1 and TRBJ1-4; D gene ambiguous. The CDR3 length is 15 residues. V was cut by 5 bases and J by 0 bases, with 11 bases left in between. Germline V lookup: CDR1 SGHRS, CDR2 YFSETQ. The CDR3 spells CASSPGGATNEKLFF. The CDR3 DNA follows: TGCGCCAGCAGTCCCGGAGGTGCAACTAATGAAAAACTGTTTTTT.

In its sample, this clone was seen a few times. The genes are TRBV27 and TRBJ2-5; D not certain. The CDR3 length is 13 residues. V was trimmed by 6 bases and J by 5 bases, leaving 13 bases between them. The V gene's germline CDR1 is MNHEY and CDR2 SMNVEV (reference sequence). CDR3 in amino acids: CASSRRFQETQYF. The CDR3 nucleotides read TGTGCCAGCAGCCGCAGGTTTCAGGAGACCCAGTACTTC.

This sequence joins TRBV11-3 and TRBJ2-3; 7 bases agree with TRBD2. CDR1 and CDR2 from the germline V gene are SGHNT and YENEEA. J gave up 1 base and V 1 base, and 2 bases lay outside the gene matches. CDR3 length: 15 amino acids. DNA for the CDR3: TGTGCCAGCAGCTTAGTACGGGGGGGCACAGATACGCAGTATTTT. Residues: CASSLVRGGTDTQYF. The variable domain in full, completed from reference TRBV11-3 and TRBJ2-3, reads EAGVVQSPRYKIIEKKQPVAFWCNPISGHNTLYWYLQNLGQGPELLIRYENEEAVDDSQLPKDRFSAERLKGVDSTLKIQPAELGDSAVYLCASSLVRGGTDTQYFGPGTRLTVL.

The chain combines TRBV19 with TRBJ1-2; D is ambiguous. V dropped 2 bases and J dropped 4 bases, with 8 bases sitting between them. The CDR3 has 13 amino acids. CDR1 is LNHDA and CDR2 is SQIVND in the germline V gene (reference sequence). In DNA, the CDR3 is TGTGCCAGTAGTATAACGGGGAGCTATGGCTACACCTTC. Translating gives CASSITGSYGYTF.

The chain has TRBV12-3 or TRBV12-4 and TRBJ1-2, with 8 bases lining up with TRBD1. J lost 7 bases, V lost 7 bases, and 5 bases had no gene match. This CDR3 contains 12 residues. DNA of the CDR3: TGTGCCAGCACCGACAGGGGCGGTGGCTACACCTTC. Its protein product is CASTDRGGGYTF.

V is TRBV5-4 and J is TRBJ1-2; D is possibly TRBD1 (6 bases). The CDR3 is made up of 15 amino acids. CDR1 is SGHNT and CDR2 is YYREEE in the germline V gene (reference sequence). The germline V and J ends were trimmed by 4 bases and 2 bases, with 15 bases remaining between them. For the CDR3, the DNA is TGTGCCAGCAGCCCCTCCCGGCAGGGGAACTATGGCTACACCTTC. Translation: CASSPSRQGNYGYTF.

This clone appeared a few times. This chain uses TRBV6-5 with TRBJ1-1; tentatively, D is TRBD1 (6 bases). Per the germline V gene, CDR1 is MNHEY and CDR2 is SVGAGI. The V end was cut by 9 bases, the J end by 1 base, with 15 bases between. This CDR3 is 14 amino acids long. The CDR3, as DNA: TGTGCCAGTCATACTTACAGGGCGAACACTGAAGCTTTCTTT. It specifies CASHTYRANTEAFF.

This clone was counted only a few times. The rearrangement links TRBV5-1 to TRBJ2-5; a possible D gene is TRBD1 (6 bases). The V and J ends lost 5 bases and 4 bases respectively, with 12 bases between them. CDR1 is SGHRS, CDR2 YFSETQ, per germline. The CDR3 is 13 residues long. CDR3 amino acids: CASRDIGGETQYF. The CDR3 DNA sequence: TGCGCCAGCAGAGACATAGGGGGAGAGACCCAGTACTTC.

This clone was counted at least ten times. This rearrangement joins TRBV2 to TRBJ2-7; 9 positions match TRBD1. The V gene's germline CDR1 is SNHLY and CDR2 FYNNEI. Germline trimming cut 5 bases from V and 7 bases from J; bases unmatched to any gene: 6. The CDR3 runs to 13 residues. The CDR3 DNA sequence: TGTGCCAGCAGTTTGGACAGGGGTTGGGAGCAGTACTTC. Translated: CASSLDRGWEQYF.